Included here is one T cell receptor beta chain sequence, with context. The table came from immunoSEQ multiplex PCR; TCRdb's copy has only in-frame clones and leaves some out. The sample holds 140,000 or so clones, about four fifths seen once. This sample was included in a study of blood T cell repertoires in COVID-19. There are 16 residues in the CDR3. From germline, CDR1 is SGHKS and CDR2 YYEKEE (reference sequence). With 3 bases removed from V and 1 base from J, the gap between germline ends came to 14 bases. The clonotype originates from a human donor in a cohort sampled during active COVID-19. V is TRBV5-5 and J is TRBJ1-5; perhaps TRBD1 as D (5 bases). Sample: peripheral blood. This chain's CDR3 is CASSSQPRGSNQPQHF. The CDR3 DNA reads TGTGCCAGCAGCTCCCAGCCCCGGGGGAGCAATCAGCCCCAGCATTTT.